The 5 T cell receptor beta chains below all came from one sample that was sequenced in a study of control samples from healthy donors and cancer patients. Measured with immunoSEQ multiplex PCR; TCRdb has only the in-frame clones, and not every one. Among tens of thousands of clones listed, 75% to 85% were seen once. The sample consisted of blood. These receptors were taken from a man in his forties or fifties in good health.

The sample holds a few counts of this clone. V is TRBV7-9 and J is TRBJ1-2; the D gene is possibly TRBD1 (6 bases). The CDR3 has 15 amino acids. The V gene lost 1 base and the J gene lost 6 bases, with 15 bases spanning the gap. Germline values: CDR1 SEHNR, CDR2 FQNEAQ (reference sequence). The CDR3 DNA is TGTGCCAGCAGCTTAGGAACAGGGTTTATCGATGGCTACACCTTC. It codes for CASSLGTGFIDGYTF.

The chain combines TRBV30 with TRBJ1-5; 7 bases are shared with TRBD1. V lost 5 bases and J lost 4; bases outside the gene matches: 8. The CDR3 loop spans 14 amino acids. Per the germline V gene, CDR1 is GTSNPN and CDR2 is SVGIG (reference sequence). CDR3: CAWSGTAINQPQHF. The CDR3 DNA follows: TGTGCCTGGTCCGGGACAGCAATAAATCAGCCCCAGCATTTT.

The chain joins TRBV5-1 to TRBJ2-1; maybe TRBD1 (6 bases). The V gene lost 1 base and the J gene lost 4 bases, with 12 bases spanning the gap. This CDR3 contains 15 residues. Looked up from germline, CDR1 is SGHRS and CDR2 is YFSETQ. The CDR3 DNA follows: TGCGCCAGCAGCTTGAGGGCAGGGGATTACAATGAGCAGTTCTTC. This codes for CASSLRAGDYNEQFF.

CDR3: CASSQSAGQREQYF. The CDR3 bases are TGTGCCAGCAGCCAGTCCGCGGGACAACGGGAGCAGTACTTC. The gene calls are TRBV4-2 and TRBJ2-7; D might be TRBD1 or TRBD2, each matching 6 bases. The CDR3 has 14 amino acids. Germline V gene sequence: CDR1 LGHNA, CDR2 YNFKEQ. V shed 3 bases and J shed 7 bases, with 16 bases lying between them.

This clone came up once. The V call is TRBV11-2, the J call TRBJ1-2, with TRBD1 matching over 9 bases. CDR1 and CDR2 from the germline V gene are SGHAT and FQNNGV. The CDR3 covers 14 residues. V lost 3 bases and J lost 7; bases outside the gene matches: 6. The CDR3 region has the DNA TGTGCCAGCAGCTTCCCGGGACAGGGCTCTGGCTACACCTTC. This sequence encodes CASSFPGQGSGYTF.